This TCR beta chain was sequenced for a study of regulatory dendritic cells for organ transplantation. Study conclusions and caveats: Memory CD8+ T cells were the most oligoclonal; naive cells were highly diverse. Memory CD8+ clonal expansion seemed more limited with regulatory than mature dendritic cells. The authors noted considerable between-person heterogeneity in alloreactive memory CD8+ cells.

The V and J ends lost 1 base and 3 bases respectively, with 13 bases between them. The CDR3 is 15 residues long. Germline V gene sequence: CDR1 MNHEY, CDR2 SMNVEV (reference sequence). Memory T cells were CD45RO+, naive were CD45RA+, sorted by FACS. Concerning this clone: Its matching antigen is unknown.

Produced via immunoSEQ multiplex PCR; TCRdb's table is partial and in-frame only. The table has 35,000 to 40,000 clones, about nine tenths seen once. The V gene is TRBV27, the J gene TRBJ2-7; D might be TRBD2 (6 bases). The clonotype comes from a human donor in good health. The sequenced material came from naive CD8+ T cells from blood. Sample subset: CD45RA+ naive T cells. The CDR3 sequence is CASSLLGGIGYEQYF. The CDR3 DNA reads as TGTGCCAGCAGTTTATTGGGGGGAATTGGCTACGAGCAGTACTTC.